This TCR beta chain was obtained from a study of cytomegalovirus exposure and HLA in healthy donors. In the PCR, 60 Vbeta and 13 Jbeta primers were used. The assay was immunoSEQ multiplex PCR, and TCRdb's table has in-frame clones only and misses some. The sample has some 120,000 clones; more than 70% are singletons. The germline V gene encodes CDR1 GTSNPN and CDR2 SVGIG (reference sequence). The CDR3 is made up of 12 amino acids. Germline trimming cut 4 bases from V and 11 bases from J; bases unmatched to any gene: 7. V is TRBV30 and J is TRBJ1-1; the match to TRBD1 covers 10 bases. Sequencing input: PBMCs. The sequence derives from a woman in her fifties or sixties in good health and CMV-seropositive. The CDR3 sequence: CAWNWGTGVAFF. The CDR3 DNA sequence: TGTGCCTGGAATTGGGGGACAGGGGTGGCTTTCTTT.